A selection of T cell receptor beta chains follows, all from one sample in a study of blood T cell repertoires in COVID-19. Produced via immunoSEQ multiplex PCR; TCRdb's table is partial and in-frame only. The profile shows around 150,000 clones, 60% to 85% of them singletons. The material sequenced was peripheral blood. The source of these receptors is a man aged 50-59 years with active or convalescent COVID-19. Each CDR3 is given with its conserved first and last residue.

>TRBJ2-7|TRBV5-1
CASSLGAGGYEQYF
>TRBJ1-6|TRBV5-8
CASSPPREQGAYSPLHF
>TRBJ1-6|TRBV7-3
CASSLNGGSNSPLHF
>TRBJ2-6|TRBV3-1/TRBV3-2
CASSQPRDRVFSGANVLTF
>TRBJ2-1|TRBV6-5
CASSRGQGGHNEQFF
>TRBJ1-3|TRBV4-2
CASSQPRGIGNTIYF
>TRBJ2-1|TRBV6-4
CASSALGGLAYNEQFF
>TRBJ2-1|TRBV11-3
CASSSVRARGFNEQFF
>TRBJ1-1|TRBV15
CATSRGPLTEAFF
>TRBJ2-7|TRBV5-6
CASSYGGVSGYEQYF
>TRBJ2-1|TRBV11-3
CASSFSGSTHEQFF
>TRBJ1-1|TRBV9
CASRGGSESTEAFF
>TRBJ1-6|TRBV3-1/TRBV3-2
CASSQDRGSPLHF
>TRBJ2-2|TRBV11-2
CASSPTGLGTGELFF
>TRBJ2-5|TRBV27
CASSFGPRETQYF
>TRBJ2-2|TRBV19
CASSIDGSRTGELFF
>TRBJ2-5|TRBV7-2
CASSGGLAGGPRGETQYF
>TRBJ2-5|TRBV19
CASSGQYRGLTQYF
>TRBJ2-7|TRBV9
CASGPGHSYEQYF
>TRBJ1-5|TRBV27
CASSLSAGIKPQHF
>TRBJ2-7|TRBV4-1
CASSQEADTYEQYF
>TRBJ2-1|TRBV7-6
CASSLVPGAIRYNEQFF
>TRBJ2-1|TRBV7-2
CASSPGLAGDLPFF
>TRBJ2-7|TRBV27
CASSFTLAGEQYF
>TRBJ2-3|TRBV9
CASSSRSTGLTLGTDTQYF
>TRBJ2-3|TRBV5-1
CASSSGAGGTSTDTQYF
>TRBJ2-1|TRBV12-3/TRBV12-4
CASTRGGGDEQFF
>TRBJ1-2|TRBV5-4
CASRSGGAGYGYTF
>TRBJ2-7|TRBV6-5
CASSSEAGGPLGEQYF
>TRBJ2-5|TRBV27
CASSLLGVETQYF
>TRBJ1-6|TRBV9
CASSVAGYNSPLHF
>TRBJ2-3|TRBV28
CASSSVGRGTQYF
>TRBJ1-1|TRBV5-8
CASSLYRSNTEAFF
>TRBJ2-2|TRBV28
CASSALGLAALGELFF
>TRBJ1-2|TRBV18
CASSPSGGANYGYTF
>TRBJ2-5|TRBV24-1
CATSVLGAGAGETQYF
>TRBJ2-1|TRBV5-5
CASSLTGNPSYNEQFF
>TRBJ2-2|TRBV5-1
CASSLAGTWARIANTGELFF
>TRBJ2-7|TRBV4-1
CASSQARPSEQYEQYF
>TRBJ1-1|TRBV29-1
CSSARGARTEAFF